The 7 T cell receptor beta chains below come from one sample, sequenced in a study of CD8+ T cells in alopecia areata. Treatment: oral pan-JAK inhibitor, 5-10 mg twice daily. Lesional scalp punch biopsies and peripheral blood were collected from alopecia areata patients. RNA was isolated and reverse transcribed to cDNA, the sequencing template. Generated by immunoSEQ multiplex PCR, the TCRdb table keeps only in-frame clones and is missing some. This table has under 25,000 clones, around 60% appearing once. Here the sequenced sample was skin, taken at week 4, from a patient treated with tofacitinib. Receptors originate from a human donor with alopecia areata.

This rearrangement joins TRBV5-6 to TRBJ2-5; 11 positions match TRBD1. The J call may be incorrect, as the DNA end agrees better with TRBJ2-7. This CDR3 contains 15 residues. From germline, CDR1 is SGHDT and CDR2 YYEEEE. The CDR3 DNA is TGTGCCAGCAGCTTTCCGGGACAGGGGGCCTACGAGCAGTACTTC. It specifies CASSFPGQGAYEQYF.

The CDR3 is CASRLFPGSDEKLFF. The CDR3 nucleotides read TGTGCCAGCAGGCTCTTCCCTGGGTCAGATGAAAAACTGTTTTTT. The chain carries TRBV7-8 and TRBJ1-4; unclear D gene. CDR3 size: 15 residues. The V end lost 6 bases, the J end lost 6 bases, and 17 bases lay between the germline ends. From germline, CDR1 is SGHVS and CDR2 FQNEAQ.

The chain recombines TRBV15 with TRBJ1-2; D perhaps matches TRBD1 (5 bases). The V end lost 6 bases, the J end lost 8 bases, and 16 bases lay between the germline ends. This CDR3 region has 13 residues. In germline, CDR1 is LNHNV, CDR2 YYDKDF (reference sequence). This chain's CDR3 is CATRIDRRGGYTF. The DNA of the CDR3 is TGTGCCACCAGAATCGACCGACGGGGCGGCTACACCTTC. Filled out from reference TRBV15 and TRBJ1-2, the complete variable domain reads DAMVIQNPRYQVTQFGKPVTLSCSQTLNHNVMYWYQQKSSQAPKLLFHYYDKDFNNEADTPDNFQSRRPNTSFCFLDIRSPGLGDTAMYLCATRIDRRGGYTFGSGTRLTVV.

CDR3 in DNA: TGTGCCATCGCCCCGGGACAGGGAAACTATGGCTACACCTTC. This sequence encodes CAIAPGQGNYGYTF. The chain joins TRBV10-3 to TRBJ1-2; 9 positions match TRBD1. After removal of 8 bases from V and 2 bases from J, the junction contained 6 bases not matched to a gene. The germline gives CDR1 ENHRY, CDR2 SYGVKD. CDR3 length equals 14 residues.

About this clone itself: An end of the junction does not agree with germline; a read error may underlie this. The chain carries TRBV28 and TRBJ1-3, with 7 bases matching TRBD1. CDR3 length: 13 amino acids. The germline CDR1 and CDR2 sequences are MDHEN and SYDVKM. CDR3 sequence: CASSPTPDRVVGF. The CDR3 coding sequence is TGTGCCAGCAGCCCGACGCCCGACAGGGTCGTAGGATTT.

This chain uses TRBV2 with TRBJ1-3, with 8 bases that match TRBD1. The trim removed 8 bases at V and 6 bases at J, leaving 3 bases unmatched. Looked up from germline, CDR1 is SNHLY and CDR2 is FYNNEI. The CDR3 totals 12 residues. This chain's CDR3 is CASGTGSNTIYF. DNA of the CDR3: TGTGCCAGCGGGACAGGCTCAAACACCATATATTTT.

The chain employs TRBV7-9 and TRBJ2-5; 7 bases are shared with TRBD2. V shed 4 bases and J 1 base; nucleotides not matched to a gene: 12. Germline lookup yields CDR1 SEHNR and CDR2 FQNEAQ (reference sequence). The CDR3 runs 17 residues. DNA for the CDR3: TGTGCCAGCAGCTCGCTGGGGGGGTTTAGGCTCCAAGAGACCCAGTACTTC. It translates to CASSSLGGFRLQETQYF.